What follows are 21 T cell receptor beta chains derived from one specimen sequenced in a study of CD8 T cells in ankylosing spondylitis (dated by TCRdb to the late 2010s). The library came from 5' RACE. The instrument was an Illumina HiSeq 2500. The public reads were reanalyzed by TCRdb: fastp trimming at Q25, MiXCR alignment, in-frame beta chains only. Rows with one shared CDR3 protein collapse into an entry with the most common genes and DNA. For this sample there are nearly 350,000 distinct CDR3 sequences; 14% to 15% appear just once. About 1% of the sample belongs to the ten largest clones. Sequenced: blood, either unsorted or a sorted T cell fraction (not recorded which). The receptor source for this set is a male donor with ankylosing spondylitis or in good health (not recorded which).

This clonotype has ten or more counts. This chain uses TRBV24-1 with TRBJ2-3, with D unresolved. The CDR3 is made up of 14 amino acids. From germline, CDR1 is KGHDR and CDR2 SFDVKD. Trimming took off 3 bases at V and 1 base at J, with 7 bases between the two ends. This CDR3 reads CATSDATGTDTQYF. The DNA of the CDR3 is TGTGCCACCAGTGATGCCACCGGCACAGATACGCAGTATTTT.

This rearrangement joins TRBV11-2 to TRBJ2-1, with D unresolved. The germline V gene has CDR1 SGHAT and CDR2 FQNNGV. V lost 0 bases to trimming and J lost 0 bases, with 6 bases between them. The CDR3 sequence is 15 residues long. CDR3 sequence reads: CASSLDPGSYNEQFF. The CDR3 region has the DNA TGTGCCAGCAGCTTAGATCCGGGCTCCTACAATGAGCAGTTCTTC.

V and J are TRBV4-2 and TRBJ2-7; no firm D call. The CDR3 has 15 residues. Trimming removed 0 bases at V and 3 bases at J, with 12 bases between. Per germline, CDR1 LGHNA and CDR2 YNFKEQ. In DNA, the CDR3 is TGTGCCAGCAGCCAAGATTTCTCCTTTAACTACGAGCAGTACTTC. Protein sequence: CASSQDFSFNYEQYF.

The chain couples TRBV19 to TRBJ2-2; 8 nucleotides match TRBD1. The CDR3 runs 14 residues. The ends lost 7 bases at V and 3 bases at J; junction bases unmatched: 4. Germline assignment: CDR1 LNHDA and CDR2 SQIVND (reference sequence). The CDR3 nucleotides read TGTGCCAGTACCTTGGACAGGGACACCGGGGAGCTGTTTTTT. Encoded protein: CASTLDRDTGELFF.

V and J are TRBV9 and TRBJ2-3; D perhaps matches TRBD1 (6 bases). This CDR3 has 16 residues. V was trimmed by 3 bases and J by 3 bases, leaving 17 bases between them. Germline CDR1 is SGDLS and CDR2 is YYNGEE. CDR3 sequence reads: CASSGYRDPLTDTQYF. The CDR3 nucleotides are TGTGCCAGCAGCGGTTACAGGGATCCCTTAACAGATACGCAGTATTTT.

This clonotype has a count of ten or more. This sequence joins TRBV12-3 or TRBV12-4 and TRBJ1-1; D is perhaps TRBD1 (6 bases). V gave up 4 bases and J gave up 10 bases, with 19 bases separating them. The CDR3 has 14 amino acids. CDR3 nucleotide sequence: TGTGCCAGCAGTTCAGGGGCGGGGGCTCGAGTAGCTTTCTTT. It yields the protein CASSSGAGARVAFF.

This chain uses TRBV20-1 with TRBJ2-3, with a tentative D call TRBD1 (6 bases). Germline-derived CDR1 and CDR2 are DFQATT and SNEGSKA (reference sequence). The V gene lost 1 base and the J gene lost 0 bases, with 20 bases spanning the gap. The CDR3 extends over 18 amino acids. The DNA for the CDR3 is TGCAGTGCTAGAGGTCAGGGGTCCAAAACCCCTAGCACAGATACGCAGTATTTT. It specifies CSARGQGSKTPSTDTQYF.

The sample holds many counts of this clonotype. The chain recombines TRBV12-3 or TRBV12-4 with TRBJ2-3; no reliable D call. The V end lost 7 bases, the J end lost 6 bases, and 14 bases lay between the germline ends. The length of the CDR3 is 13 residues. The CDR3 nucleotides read TGTGCCAGCACCTCCCCGCTCAGGGATACGCAGTATTTT. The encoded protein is CASTSPLRDTQYF.

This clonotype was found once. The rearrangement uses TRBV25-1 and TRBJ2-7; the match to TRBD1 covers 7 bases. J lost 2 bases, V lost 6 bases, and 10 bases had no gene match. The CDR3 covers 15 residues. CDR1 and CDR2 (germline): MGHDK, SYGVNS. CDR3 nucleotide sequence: TGTGCCAGCAGCCTACCCGGGACAGCTACCTACGAGCAGTACTTC. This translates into CASSLPGTATYEQYF.

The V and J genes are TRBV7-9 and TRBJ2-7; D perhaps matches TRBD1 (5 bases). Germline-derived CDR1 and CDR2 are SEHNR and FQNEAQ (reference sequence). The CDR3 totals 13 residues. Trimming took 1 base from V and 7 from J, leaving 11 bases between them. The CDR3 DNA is TGTGCCAGCAGCTTAGGGGGCAGCCAAGAGCAGTACTTC. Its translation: CASSLGGSQEQYF.

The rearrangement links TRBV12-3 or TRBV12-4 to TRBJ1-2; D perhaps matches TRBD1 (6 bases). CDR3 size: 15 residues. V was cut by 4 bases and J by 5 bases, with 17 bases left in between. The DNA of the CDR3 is TGTGCCAGCAGTTCCGGAGCGGGGGGCGGGTATGGCTACACCTTC. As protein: CASSSGAGGGYGYTF.

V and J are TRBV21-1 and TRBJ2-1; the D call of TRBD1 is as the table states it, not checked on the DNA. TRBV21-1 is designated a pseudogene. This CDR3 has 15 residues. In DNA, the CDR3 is TGTGCCAGCATCGAAGCGGGGGGCTATAACAATGAGCAGTTCTTC. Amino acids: CASIEAGGYNNEQFF.

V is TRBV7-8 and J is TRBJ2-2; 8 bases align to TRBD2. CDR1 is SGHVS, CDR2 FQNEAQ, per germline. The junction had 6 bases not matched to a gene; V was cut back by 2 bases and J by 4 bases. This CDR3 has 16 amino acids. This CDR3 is CASSLQTSGGTGELFF. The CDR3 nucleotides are TGTGCCAGCAGCTTACAAACTAGCGGCGGCACCGGGGAGCTGTTTTTT.

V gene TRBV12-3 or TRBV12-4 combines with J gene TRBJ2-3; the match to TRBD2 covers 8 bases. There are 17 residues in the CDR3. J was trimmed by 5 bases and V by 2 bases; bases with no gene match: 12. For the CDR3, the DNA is TGTGCCAGCAGTTTAAAGGCGGGGGGCAGGCGCGGAGATACGCAGTATTTT. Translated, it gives CASSLKAGGRRGDTQYF.

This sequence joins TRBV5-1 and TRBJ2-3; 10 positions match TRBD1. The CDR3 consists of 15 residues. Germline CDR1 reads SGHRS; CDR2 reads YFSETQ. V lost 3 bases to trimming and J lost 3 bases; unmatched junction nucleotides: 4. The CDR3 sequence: CASSWGQGRTDTQYF. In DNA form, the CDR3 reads TGCGCCAGCAGCTGGGGACAGGGGAGGACAGATACGCAGTATTTT.

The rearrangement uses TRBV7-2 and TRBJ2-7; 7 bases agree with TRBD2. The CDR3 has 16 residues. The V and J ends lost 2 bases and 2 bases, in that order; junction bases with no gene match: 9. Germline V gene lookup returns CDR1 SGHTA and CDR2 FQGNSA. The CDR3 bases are TGTGCCAGCAGCTTATCCGCATGGACTAGGCCCTACGAGCAGTACTTC. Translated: CASSLSAWTRPYEQYF. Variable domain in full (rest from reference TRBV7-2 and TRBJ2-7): GAGVSQSPSNKVTEKGKDVELRCDPISGHTALYWYRQSLGQGLEFLIYFQGNSAPDKSGLPSDRFSAERTGGSVSTLTIQRTQQEDSAVYLCASSLSAWTRPYEQYFGPGTRLTVT.

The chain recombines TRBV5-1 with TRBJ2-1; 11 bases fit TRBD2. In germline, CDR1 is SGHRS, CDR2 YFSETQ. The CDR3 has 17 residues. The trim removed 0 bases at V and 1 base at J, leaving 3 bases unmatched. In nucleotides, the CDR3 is TGCGCCAGCAGCTTGGAGACTAGCGGGGTTTCCTACAATGAGCAGTTCTTC. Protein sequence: CASSLETSGVSYNEQFF.

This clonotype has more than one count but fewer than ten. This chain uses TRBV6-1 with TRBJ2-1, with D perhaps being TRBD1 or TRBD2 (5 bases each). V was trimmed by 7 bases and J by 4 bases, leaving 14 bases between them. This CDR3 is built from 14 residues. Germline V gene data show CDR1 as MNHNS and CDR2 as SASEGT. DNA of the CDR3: TGTGCCAGCACCCCTAAAGGGGAGTACAATGAGCAGTTCTTC. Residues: CASTPKGEYNEQFF.

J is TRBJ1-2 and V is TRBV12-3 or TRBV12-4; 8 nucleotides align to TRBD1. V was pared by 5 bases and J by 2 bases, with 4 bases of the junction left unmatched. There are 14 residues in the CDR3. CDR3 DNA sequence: TGTGCCAGCAGTAGACAGGGGCGAAACTATGGCTACACCTTC. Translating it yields CASSRQGRNYGYTF.

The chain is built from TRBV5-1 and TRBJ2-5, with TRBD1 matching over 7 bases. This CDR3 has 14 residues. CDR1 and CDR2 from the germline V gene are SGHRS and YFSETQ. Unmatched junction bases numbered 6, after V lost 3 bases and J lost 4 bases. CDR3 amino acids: CASSSSGGRETQYF. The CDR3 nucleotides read TGCGCCAGCAGCTCCTCAGGGGGTCGAGAGACCCAGTACTTC.

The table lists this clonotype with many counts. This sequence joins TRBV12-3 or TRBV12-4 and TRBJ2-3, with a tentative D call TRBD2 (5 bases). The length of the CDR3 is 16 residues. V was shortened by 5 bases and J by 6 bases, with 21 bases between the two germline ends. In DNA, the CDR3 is TGTGCCAGCAGTCTCCGGCTAGCCGGTGGATGGGATACGCAGTATTTT. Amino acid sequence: CASSLRLAGGWDTQYF.